These 10 T cell receptor beta chains originate from one sample sequenced in a study of shared clonotypes between healthy human individuals. Naive CD8 populations comprised CD45RO-negative cells positively selected for CCR7, excluding terminally differentiated effector memory CD45RA+ cells. TCRdb's table, derived via immunoSEQ multiplex PCR, lists solely in-frame clones and lacks some. The sample has about 2 million clones; 85% to 95% are singletons. The specimen sequenced was naive CD8+ T cells sorted from blood. Receptors originate from a man between 18 and 35 years old in good health.

This chain links TRBV6-6 with TRBJ2-2; D may be TRBD1 or TRBD2 (5 bases each). The CDR3 consists of 15 residues. The V gene lost 6 bases and the J gene lost 5 bases, with 16 bases spanning the gap. Germline CDR1 MNHNY, CDR2 SVGAGI (reference sequence). The chain's CDR3 is CASRRSIGTTGELFF. Here the CDR3 DNA reads TGTGCCAGCAGAAGAAGCATCGGGACGACCGGGGAGCTGTTTTTT.

CDR3 coding DNA: TGCGCCAGCAGCCAAGAATCCTTGGCAAAGGGAGCTTTCTTT. Protein sequence: CASSQESLAKGAFF. The J gene is TRBJ1-1, the V gene TRBV4-1; no firm D call. This CDR3 is built from 14 residues. Per germline, CDR1 MGHRA and CDR2 YSYEKL. The V end lost 0 bases, the J end lost 10 bases, and 15 bases lay between the germline ends.

This chain links TRBV2 with TRBJ2-1, with D maybe TRBD2 (6 bases). The CDR3 is 15 amino acids. Trimming pared 6 bases from V and 0 bases from J, leaving 12 bases between. Germline CDR1 is SNHLY and CDR2 is FYNNEI. This CDR3 reads CASSGGRGSYNEQFF. CDR3 nucleotides: TGTGCCAGCAGCGGTGGGCGGGGCTCCTACAATGAGCAGTTCTTC.

The chain carries TRBV9 and TRBJ1-4; D may be TRBD1 (5 bases). The length of the CDR3 is 16 residues. CDR1 is SGDLS, CDR2 YYNGEE, per germline. V was clipped by 0 bases and J by 8 bases, with 17 bases between them. The CDR3 is CASSVEPGVIGEKLFF. In DNA form, the CDR3 reads TGTGCCAGCAGCGTAGAGCCGGGGGTGATAGGGGAAAAACTGTTTTTT.

The CDR3 spells CASSLAGSGWDEQYF. The CDR3 nucleotides read TGTGCCAGCAGCTTGGCAGGATCGGGTTGGGACGAGCAGTACTTC. This chain uses TRBV5-4 with TRBJ2-7; D call uncertain. Germline V gene lookup returns CDR1 SGHNT and CDR2 YYREEE (reference sequence). Trimming cost V 0 bases and J 5 bases, with 15 bases left between them. This CDR3 has 15 amino acids.

This rearrangement joins TRBV27 to TRBJ2-7; TRBD2 aligns across 11 bases. This CDR3 contains 16 residues. The germline gives CDR1 MNHEY, CDR2 SMNVEV (reference sequence). Unmatched junction bases numbered 9, after V lost 3 bases and J lost 5 bases. The CDR3 here is CASSFRLAGYLHEQYF. The CDR3 DNA reads TGTGCCAGCAGTTTCCGACTAGCGGGATACCTCCACGAGCAGTACTTC.

CDR3 sequence: CASSPRASNQPQHF. CDR3 sequence (DNA): TGCGCCAGCAGCCCCCGAGCCAGCAATCAGCCCCAGCATTTT. V gene TRBV4-1 combines with J gene TRBJ1-5, with D unresolved. CDR3 length: 14 amino acids. Trimming cost V 4 bases and J 1 base, with 8 bases left between them. From germline, CDR1 is MGHRA and CDR2 YSYEKL.

Notes on this clone: The same CDR3 also results from other DNA sequences found in this sample. The chain couples TRBV7-9 to TRBJ1-1; D may be TRBD1 (6 bases). The CDR3 spans 15 residues. The germline gives CDR1 SEHNR, CDR2 FQNEAQ (reference sequence). The V and J ends lost 0 bases and 1 base respectively, with 9 bases between them. CDR3 protein: CASSLAQGENTEAFF. The CDR3 DNA reads as TGTGCCAGCAGCTTAGCACAGGGCGAGAACACTGAAGCTTTCTTT.

V usage is TRBV6-6 and J usage is TRBJ2-7; maybe TRBD2 (6 bases). The germline CDR1 and CDR2 sequences are MNHNY and SVGAGI (reference sequence). V dropped 8 bases and J dropped 1 base, with 18 bases sitting between them. CDR3 length equals 15 residues. CDR3 bases: TGTGCCAGCCACTACGCGGTAGCGGAATCCTACGAGCAGTACTTC. It specifies CASHYAVAESYEQYF.

The chain couples TRBV5-6 to TRBJ2-3, with a possible D match to TRBD1 (6 bases). The ends were cut back, 4 bases at V and 4 bases at J, with 13 bases in the middle. The CDR3 length is 14 residues. From germline, CDR1 is SGHDT and CDR2 YYEEEE. The CDR3 loop is CASSLGQSADTQYF. CDR3 nucleotides: TGTGCCAGCAGCCTAGGACAGTCCGCAGATACGCAGTATTTT.